One sample yielded the 5 T cell receptor beta chains listed below, sequenced in a study of cytomegalovirus exposure and HLA in healthy donors. Repertoires were generated with immunoSEQ multiplex PCR, while TCRdb's copy carries only in-frame clones and drops some. This table holds 300,000 to 450,000 clones, approximately 90% found once. The sequenced sample was PBMCs. These receptors were obtained from a woman aged 18-30 years in good health and CMV-seronegative.

V gene TRBV27 combines with J gene TRBJ2-3; 9 bases fit TRBD1. The CDR3 is made up of 14 amino acids. V shed 5 bases and J 3 bases; nucleotides not matched to a gene: 3. The germline V gene has CDR1 MNHEY and CDR2 SMNVEV (reference sequence). The CDR3: CASSGDRETDTQYF. As DNA, the CDR3 is TGTGCCAGCAGTGGGGACAGGGAGACAGATACGCAGTATTTT.

J is TRBJ2-1 and V is TRBV6-4; D may be TRBD2 (5 bases). The germline V gene has CDR1 MRHNA and CDR2 SNTAGT. V lost 2 bases to trimming and J lost 3 bases, with 5 bases between them. The CDR3 consists of 13 residues. The CDR3 DNA reads TGTGCCAGCAGTGACCGGGACTACAATGAGCAGTTCTTC. It yields the protein CASSDRDYNEQFF.

The chain uses TRBV28 and TRBJ2-5; 8 positions agree with TRBD1. Trimming cost V 5 bases and J 2 bases; bases outside gene matches: 10. This CDR3 has 16 residues. CDR1 and CDR2 (germline): MDHEN, SYDVKM. The CDR3 nucleotides are TGTGCCAGCAGTCCTCCTACAGGGGGTGTACAAGAGACCCAGTACTTC. Translating it yields CASSPPTGGVQETQYF.

V usage is TRBV7-9 and J usage is TRBJ1-2, with D possibly being TRBD1 (5 bases). From germline, CDR1 is SEHNR and CDR2 FQNEAQ (reference sequence). This CDR3 has 14 residues. The germline V and J ends were trimmed by 2 bases and 7 bases, with 14 bases remaining between them. The DNA of the CDR3 is TGTGCCAGCAGCTTAACACAGGATTCCGGTGGCTACACCTTC. Translation: CASSLTQDSGGYTF.

The chain joins TRBV7-9 to TRBJ2-7, with 8 bases matching TRBD1. In germline, CDR1 is SEHNR, CDR2 FQNEAQ (reference sequence). This CDR3 comprises 16 residues. The J segment lost 5 bases and the V segment lost 5 bases, leaving 14 bases of the junction unmatched. Here the CDR3 reads CASSPAGRGLIDEQYF. The CDR3 coding sequence is TGTGCCAGCAGCCCGGCGGGCAGGGGGCTTATCGACGAGCAGTACTTC.